Each of the 7 T cell receptor beta chains below was sequenced from the same sample in a study of T cell repertoires in cytomegalovirus infection. Which antigens these TCRs recognize remains unknown. A single record per CDR3 protein comes from TCRdb applying MiXCR to the reads. The sample has about 770,000 distinct CDR3 sequences, about 29% seen once. Sequencing was performed on cultured CD8+ T cells from PBMCs, taken from culture after CMV antigen stimulation. The receptor source for this set is a human donor in good health (CMV status not recorded). Some clones in this sample may be carry-over from other donors' samples.

This clonotype came up a few times. This chain joins TRBV29-1 and TRBJ1-1; D unresolved. This CDR3 contains 13 residues. V dropped 7 bases and J dropped 11 bases, with 23 bases sitting between them. Germline CDR1 reads SQVTM; CDR2 reads ANQGSEA. The chain's CDR3 is CSARPDPPIGAFF. CDR3 coding DNA: TGCAGCGCCCGTCCCGACCCTCCTATAGGGGCTTTCTTT.

The V call is TRBV5-4, the J call TRBJ1-2; no clear D gene. Germline loops: CDR1 SGHNT, CDR2 YYREEE (reference sequence). The length of the CDR3 is 13 residues. Trimming took off 1 base at V and 8 bases at J, with 12 bases between the two ends. CDR3 coding DNA: TGTGCCAGCAGCTTGCCCGAAACGGACGGCTACACCTTC. Translating it yields CASSLPETDGYTF.

The table lists this clonotype with a few counts. The chain combines TRBV12-5 with TRBJ2-1; unclear D gene. Trimming took 0 bases from V and 7 from J, leaving 10 bases between them. CDR1 is LGHNT, CDR2 FRNRAP, per germline. CDR3 length: 14 amino acids. The CDR3, as DNA: TGTGCTAGTGGTTTGGTACTTTTGGGGAATGAGCAGTTCTTC. The encoded protein is CASGLVLLGNEQFF.

The J gene is TRBJ1-2, the V gene TRBV6-5; D is ambiguous. The CDR3 covers 21 residues. V lost 0 bases to trimming and J lost 0 bases, with 26 bases between them. Germline-derived CDR1 and CDR2 are MNHEY and SVGAGI. CDR3 in amino acids: CASSYSGFDWTPTVANYGYTF. DNA for the CDR3: TGTGCCAGCAGTTACTCGGGGTTTGATTGGACGCCCACAGTCGCTAACTATGGCTACACCTTC.

This clonotype was seen a few times. This chain joins TRBV7-6 and TRBJ2-2; D is perhaps TRBD2 (6 bases). Trimming removed 0 bases from V and 0 bases from J, with 8 bases in between. CDR3 length: 16 residues. Germline-derived CDR1 and CDR2 are SGHVS and FNYEAQ. CDR3 sequence: CASSLAGDSNTGELFF. CDR3 nucleotides: TGTGCCAGCAGCTTAGCCGGGGACTCGAACACCGGGGAGCTGTTTTTT.

The rearrangement joins TRBV7-8 to TRBJ1-2; no reliable D call. This CDR3 spans 12 amino acids. Trimming took 5 bases from V and 7 from J, leaving 11 bases between them. Germline V lookup: CDR1 SGHVS, CDR2 FQNEAQ. The CDR3 coding sequence is TGTGCCAGCAGCCAACAGAATTGTGGCTACACCTTC. The encoded protein is CASSQQNCGYTF.

This clonotype occurred a few times. V and J are TRBV4-2 and TRBJ1-2; weak D call: TRBD1 (5 bases). CDR1 is LGHNA and CDR2 is YNFKEQ in the germline V gene. This CDR3 has 16 residues. Trimming left V 2 bases short and J 0 bases short, with 13 bases between. The CDR3 DNA is TGTGCCAGCAGCCAAACCCCAGGGCGAGCTAACTATGGCTACACCTTC. Protein: CASSQTPGRANYGYTF.